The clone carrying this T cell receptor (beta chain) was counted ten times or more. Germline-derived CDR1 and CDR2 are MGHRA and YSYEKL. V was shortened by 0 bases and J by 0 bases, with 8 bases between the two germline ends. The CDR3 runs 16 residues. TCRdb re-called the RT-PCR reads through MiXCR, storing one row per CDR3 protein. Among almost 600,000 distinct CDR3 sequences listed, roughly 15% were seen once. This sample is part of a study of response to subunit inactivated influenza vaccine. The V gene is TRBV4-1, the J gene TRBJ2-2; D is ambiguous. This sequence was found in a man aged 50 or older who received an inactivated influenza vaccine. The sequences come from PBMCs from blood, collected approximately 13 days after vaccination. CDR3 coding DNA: TGCGCCAGCAGCCAAGATCGGGCCGCGAACACCGGGGAGCTGTTTTTT. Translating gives CASSQDRAANTGELFF.